One and the same sample provided the 13 T cell receptor beta chains below, sequenced in a study of blood T cell repertoires in COVID-19 (dated by TCRdb to 2020 to 2021). The library came from the immunoSEQ multiplex PCR assay. The immuneACCESS repertoire file appears here via TCRdb, limited to in-frame rearrangements. These files lack a portion of the clones; in checked studies, under half of the deficit traces to unresolved V genes, and the cause of the others is not known. Recorded for this sample are about 310,000 clones; about nine tenths of them occurred a single time. The ten largest account for 1% of the sample. Sequencing was done on a sample of peripheral blood. These receptors all stem from a middle-aged man with active or convalescent COVID-19.

The chain uses TRBV19 and TRBJ1-5; D gene ambiguous. V was shortened by 5 bases and J by 4 bases, with 9 bases between the two germline ends. CDR3 length: 13 residues. Germline V gives CDR1 LNHDA, CDR2 SQIVND (reference sequence). In DNA form, the CDR3 reads TGTGCCAGTAGTGGAGGGTTGAATCAGCCCCAGCATTTT. It yields the protein CASSGGLNQPQHF.

The gene calls are TRBV7-6 and TRBJ1-1; D unclear. Germline CDR1 SGHVS, CDR2 FNYEAQ. The V and J ends lost 3 bases and 1 base respectively, with 9 bases between them. This CDR3 is 14 amino acids long. The CDR3 loop reads CASSFGDSNTEAFF. CDR3 nucleotide sequence: TGTGCCAGCAGCTTCGGGGATTCGAACACTGAAGCTTTCTTT.

This chain joins TRBV4-2 and TRBJ1-3, with 7 positions matching TRBD1. V was pared by 0 bases and J by 1 base, with 6 bases of the junction left unmatched. Germline V gives CDR1 LGHNA, CDR2 YNFKEQ. CDR3 length: 17 residues. CDR3 residues: CASSQDRGGLSGNTIYF. The DNA for the CDR3 is TGTGCCAGCAGCCAAGATCGAGGGGGCCTGTCTGGAAACACCATATATTTT.

This chain uses TRBV7-3 with TRBJ1-2; 9 positions agree with TRBD1. This CDR3 is built from 17 residues. J was trimmed by 4 bases and V by 6 bases; bases with no gene match: 15. Per germline, CDR1 SGHTA and CDR2 FQGTGA. CDR3 sequence (DNA): TGTGCCAGCAGTAAGACAGGGGGTCCCCAATCTGTCTATGGCTACACCTTC. Translating gives CASSKTGGPQSVYGYTF.

This chain uses TRBV7-9 with TRBJ1-4; maybe TRBD1 (5 bases). The CDR3 spans 14 residues. V dropped 3 bases and J dropped 8 bases, with 13 bases sitting between them. CDR1 SEHNR and CDR2 FQNEAQ come from the germline V gene (reference sequence). This chain's CDR3 is CASSFAGSEEKLFF. CDR3 nucleotide sequence: TGTGCCAGCAGCTTTGCAGGGTCCGAAGAAAAACTGTTTTTT.

This clone appeared once. The chain combines TRBV2 with TRBJ2-1, with unresolved D. V was cut by 0 bases and J by 9 bases, with 9 bases left in between. The germline gives CDR1 SNHLY, CDR2 FYNNEI. This CDR3 contains 13 residues. In DNA, the CDR3 is TGTGCCAGCAGTGAAGCGCTTCTAGGTGAGCAGTTCTTC. It specifies CASSEALLGEQFF.

This chain joins TRBV6-1 and TRBJ1-6; D is ambiguous. The CDR3 spans 14 residues. The V and J ends lost 2 bases and 4 bases respectively, with 6 bases between them. Germline-derived CDR1 and CDR2 are MNHNS and SASEGT. The CDR3 is CASSERGYNSPLHF. In DNA form, the CDR3 reads TGTGCCAGCAGTGAACGAGGATATAATTCACCCCTCCACTTT.

The chain employs TRBV3-1 (or the pseudogene TRBV3-2) and TRBJ2-7; the D gene is possibly TRBD1 (6 bases). This CDR3 has 14 amino acids. Germline V CDR1 and CDR2: LGHDT, YNNKEL (reference sequence). Trimming stripped 3 bases from V and 6 bases from J, with 15 bases between. CDR3: CASSHTDPRGEQYF. CDR3 in DNA: TGTGCCAGCAGCCACACAGACCCCAGGGGCGAGCAGTACTTC.

Only one count was recorded for this clone. The J gene is TRBJ1-1, the V gene TRBV9; TRBD1 matches 8 bases. Germline assignment: CDR1 SGDLS and CDR2 YYNGEE. CDR3 length: 13 amino acids. The ends lost 7 bases at V and 5 bases at J; junction bases unmatched: 7. The CDR3 DNA sequence: TGTGCCAGCGGAGGACAGGGTACGACTGAAGCTTTCTTT. Residues: CASGGQGTTEAFF.

The gene calls are TRBV3-1 (or the pseudogene TRBV3-2) and TRBJ1-2; TRBD1 is a possible D gene (6 bases). Germline-derived CDR1 and CDR2 are LGHDT and YNNKEL (reference sequence). The CDR3 runs 15 residues. V was shortened by 1 base and J by 0 bases, with 9 bases between the two germline ends. The CDR3 DNA sequence: TGTGCCAGCAGCCAAGGGACAGCGGCTAACTATGGCTACACCTTC. Amino acid sequence: CASSQGTAANYGYTF.

The chain carries TRBV15 and TRBJ2-7, with 10 positions matching TRBD2. The CDR3 is 16 amino acids. Unmatched junction bases numbered 8, after V lost 5 bases and J lost 1 base. The germline CDR1 and CDR2 sequences are LNHNV and YYDKDF (reference sequence). The CDR3 DNA is TGTGCCACCAGCGGAAAAAGGACTAGCGGATCCTACGAGCAGTACTTC. As protein: CATSGKRTSGSYEQYF.

The rearrangement joins TRBV19 to TRBJ1-2; D is possibly TRBD1 (6 bases). The CDR3 runs to 15 residues. The germline V gene encodes CDR1 LNHDA and CDR2 SQIVND (reference sequence). V gave up 6 bases and J gave up 4 bases, with 18 bases separating them. CDR3 protein: CASSRRGGAGYGYTF. The CDR3 coding sequence is TGTGCCAGTAGCCGACGGGGGGGCGCGGGCTATGGCTACACCTTC. Full variable domain (rest looked up from reference TRBV19 and TRBJ1-2): DGGITQSPKYLFRKEGQNVTLSCEQNLNHDAMYWYRQDPGQGLRLIYYSQIVNDFQKGDIAEGYSVSREKKESFPLTVTSAQKNPTAFYLCASSRRGGAGYGYTFGSGTRLTVV.

The sample holds one count of this clone. The chain joins TRBV28 to TRBJ1-2; D call uncertain. Germline loops: CDR1 MDHEN, CDR2 SYDVKM. Trimming removed 3 bases at V and 0 bases at J, with 8 bases between. This CDR3 is 14 amino acids long. CDR3 region: CASSLAITNYGYTF. The CDR3 coding sequence is TGTGCCAGCAGTTTGGCCATAACTAACTATGGCTACACCTTC.